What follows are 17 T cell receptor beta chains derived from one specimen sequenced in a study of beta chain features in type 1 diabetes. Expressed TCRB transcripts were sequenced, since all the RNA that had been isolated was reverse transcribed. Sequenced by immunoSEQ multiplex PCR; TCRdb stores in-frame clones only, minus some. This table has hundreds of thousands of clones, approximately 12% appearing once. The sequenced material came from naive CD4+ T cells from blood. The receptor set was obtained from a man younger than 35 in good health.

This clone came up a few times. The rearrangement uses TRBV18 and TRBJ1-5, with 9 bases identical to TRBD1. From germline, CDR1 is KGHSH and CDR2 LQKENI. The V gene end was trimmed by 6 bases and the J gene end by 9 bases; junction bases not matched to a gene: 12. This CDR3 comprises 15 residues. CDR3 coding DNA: TGTGCCAGCTCGGGGGGGACAGGGCTTCCCCGGCCCCAGCATTTT. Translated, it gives CASSGGTGLPRPQHF. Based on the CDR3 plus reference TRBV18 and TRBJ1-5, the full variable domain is NAGVMQNPRHLVRRRGQEARLRCSPMKGHSHVYWYRQLPEEGLKFMVYLQKENIIDESGMPKERFSAEFPKEGPSILRIQQVVRGDSAAYFCASSGGTGLPRPQHFGDGTRLSIL.

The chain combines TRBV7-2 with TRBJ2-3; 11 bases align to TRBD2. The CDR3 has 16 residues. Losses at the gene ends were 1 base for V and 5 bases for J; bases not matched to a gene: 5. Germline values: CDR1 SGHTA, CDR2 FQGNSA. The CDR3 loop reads CASSLGSGGAGDTQYF. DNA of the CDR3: TGTGCCAGCAGCTTAGGTAGCGGGGGGGCGGGAGATACGCAGTATTTT.

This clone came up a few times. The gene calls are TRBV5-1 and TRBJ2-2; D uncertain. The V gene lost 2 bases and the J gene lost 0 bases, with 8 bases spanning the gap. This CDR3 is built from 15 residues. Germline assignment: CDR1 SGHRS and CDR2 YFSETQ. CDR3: CASSLRTPNTGELFF. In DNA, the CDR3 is TGCGCCAGCAGCTTACGAACTCCGAACACCGGGGAGCTGTTTTTT.

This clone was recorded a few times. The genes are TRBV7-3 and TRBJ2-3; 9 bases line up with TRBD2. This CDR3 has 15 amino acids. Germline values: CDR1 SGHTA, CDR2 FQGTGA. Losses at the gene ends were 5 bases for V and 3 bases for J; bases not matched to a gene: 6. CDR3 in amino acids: CASSKNSGGTDTQYF. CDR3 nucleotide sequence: TGTGCCAGCAGCAAAAATAGCGGGGGAACAGATACGCAGTATTTT.

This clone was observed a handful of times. The CDR3, as DNA: TGCAGCGTTCGGGTGGGGAGGAACACTGAAGCTTTCTTT. Translating it yields CSVRVGRNTEAFF. The chain links TRBV29-1 to TRBJ1-1; D remains ambiguous. V lost 5 bases to trimming and J lost 1 base, with 11 bases between them. Germline-derived CDR1 and CDR2 are SQVTM and ANQGSEA. The CDR3 covers 13 residues. The complete variable domain, with remaining parts taken from reference TRBV29-1 and TRBJ1-1, reads SAVISQKPSRDICQRGTSLTIQCQVDSQVTMMFWYRQQPGQSLTLIATANQGSEATYESGFVIDKFPISRPNLTFSTLTVSNMSPEDSSIYLCSVRVGRNTEAFFGQGTRLTVV.

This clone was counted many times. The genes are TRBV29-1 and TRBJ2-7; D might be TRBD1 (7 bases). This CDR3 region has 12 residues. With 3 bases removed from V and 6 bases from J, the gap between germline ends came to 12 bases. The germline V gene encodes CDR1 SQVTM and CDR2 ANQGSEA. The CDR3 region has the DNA TGCAGCGTTGAGGCAGGGGGAGGCGAGCAGTACTTC. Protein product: CSVEAGGGEQYF.

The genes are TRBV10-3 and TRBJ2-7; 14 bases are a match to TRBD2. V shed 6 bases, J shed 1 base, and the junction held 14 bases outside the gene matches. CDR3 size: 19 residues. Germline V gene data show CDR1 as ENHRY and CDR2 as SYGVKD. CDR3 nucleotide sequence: TGTGCCATCAGGAGGGGGCCAGGACTAGCGGGGGGCCATTCCTACGAGCAGTACTTC. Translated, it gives CAIRRGPGLAGGHSYEQYF.

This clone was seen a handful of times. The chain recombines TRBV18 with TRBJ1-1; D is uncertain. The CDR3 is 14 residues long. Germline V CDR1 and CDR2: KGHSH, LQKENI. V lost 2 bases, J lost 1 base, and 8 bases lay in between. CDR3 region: CASSPTGRNTEAFF. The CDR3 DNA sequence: TGTGCCAGCTCACCAACCGGGAGGAACACTGAAGCTTTCTTT.

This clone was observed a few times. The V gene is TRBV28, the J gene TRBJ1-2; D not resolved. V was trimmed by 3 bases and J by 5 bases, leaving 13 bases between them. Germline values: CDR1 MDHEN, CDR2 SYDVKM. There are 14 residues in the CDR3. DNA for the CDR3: TGTGCCAGCAGTTTGGATAGCGGTCTTTATGGCTACACCTTC. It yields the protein CASSLDSGLYGYTF.

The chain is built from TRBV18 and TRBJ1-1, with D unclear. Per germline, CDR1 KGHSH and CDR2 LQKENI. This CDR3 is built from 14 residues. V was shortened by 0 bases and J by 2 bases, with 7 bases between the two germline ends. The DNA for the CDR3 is TGTGCCAGCTCACCACCGGGCAGAAACACTGAAGCTTTCTTT. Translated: CASSPPGRNTEAFF.

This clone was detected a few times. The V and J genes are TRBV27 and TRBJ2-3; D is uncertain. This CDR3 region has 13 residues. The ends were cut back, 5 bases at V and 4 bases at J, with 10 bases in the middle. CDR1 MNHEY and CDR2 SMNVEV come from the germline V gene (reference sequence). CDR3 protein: CASSPGGSDTQYF. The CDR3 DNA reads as TGTGCCAGCAGTCCCGGCGGATCAGATACGCAGTATTTT.

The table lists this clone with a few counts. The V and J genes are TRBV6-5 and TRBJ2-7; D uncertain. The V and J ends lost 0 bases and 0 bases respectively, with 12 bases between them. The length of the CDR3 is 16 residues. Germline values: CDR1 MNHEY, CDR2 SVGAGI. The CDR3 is CASSYSSALSSYEQYF. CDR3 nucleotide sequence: TGTGCCAGCAGTTACTCTTCCGCACTGAGCTCCTACGAGCAGTACTTC.

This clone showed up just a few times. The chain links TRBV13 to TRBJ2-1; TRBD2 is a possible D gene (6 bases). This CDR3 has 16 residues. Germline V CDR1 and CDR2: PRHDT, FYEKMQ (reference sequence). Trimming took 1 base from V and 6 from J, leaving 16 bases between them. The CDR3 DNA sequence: TGTGCCAGCAGCTTAGTGTGGGGGACTGAGGGCAATGAGCAGTTCTTC. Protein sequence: CASSLVWGTEGNEQFF.

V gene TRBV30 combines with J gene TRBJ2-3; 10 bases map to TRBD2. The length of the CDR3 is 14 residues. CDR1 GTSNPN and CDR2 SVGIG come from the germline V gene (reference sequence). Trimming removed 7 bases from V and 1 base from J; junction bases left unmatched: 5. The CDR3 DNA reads TGTGCCTACAGGCTAGCGGGGGGCACAGATACGCAGTATTTT. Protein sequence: CAYRLAGGTDTQYF.

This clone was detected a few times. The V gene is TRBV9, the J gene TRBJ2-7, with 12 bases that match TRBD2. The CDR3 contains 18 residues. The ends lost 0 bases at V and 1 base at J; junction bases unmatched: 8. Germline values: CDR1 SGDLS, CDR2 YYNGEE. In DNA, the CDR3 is TGTGCCAGCAGCGTAGCCCTGGGGACTAGCGGGTTGTCCTACGAGCAGTACTTC. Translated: CASSVALGTSGLSYEQYF.

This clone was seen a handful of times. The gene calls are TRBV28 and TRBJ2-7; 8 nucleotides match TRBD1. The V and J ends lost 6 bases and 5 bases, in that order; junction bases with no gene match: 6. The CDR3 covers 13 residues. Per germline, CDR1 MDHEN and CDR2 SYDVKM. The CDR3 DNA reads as TGTGCCAGCAGACCCCAGGGGGCCCACGAGCAGTACTTC. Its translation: CASRPQGAHEQYF. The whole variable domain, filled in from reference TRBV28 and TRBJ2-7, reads DVKVTQSSRYLVKRTGEKVFLECVQDMDHENMFWYRQDPGLGLRLIYFSYDVKMKEKGDIPEGYSVSREKKERFSLILESASTNQTSMYLCASRPQGAHEQYFGPGTRLTVT.

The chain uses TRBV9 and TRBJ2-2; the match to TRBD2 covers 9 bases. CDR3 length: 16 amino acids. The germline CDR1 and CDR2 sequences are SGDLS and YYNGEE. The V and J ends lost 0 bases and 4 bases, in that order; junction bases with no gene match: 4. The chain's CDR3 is CASSVDSGRGTGELFF. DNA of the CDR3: TGTGCCAGCAGCGTAGATAGCGGGAGAGGCACCGGGGAGCTGTTTTTT.